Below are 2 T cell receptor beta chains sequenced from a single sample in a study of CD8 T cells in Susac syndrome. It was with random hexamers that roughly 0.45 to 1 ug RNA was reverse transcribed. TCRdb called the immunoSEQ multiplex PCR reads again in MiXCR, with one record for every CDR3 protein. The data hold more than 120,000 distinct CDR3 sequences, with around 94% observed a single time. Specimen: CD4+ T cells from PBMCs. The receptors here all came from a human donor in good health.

The CDR3 DNA is TGTGCCAGCAGATCCGAGGGTGAAAAACTGTTTTTT. Its protein product is CASRSEGEKLFF. The chain joins TRBV7-9 to TRBJ1-4; D call uncertain. V was trimmed by 6 bases and J by 7 bases, leaving 9 bases between them. The CDR3 has 12 residues. CDR1 is SEHNR and CDR2 is FQNEAQ in the germline V gene (reference sequence). The variable domain in full, completed from reference TRBV7-9 and TRBJ1-4, reads DTGVSQNPRHKITKRGQNVTFRCDPISEHNRLYWYRQTLGQGPEFLTYFQNEAQLEKSRLLSDRFSAERPKGSFSTLEIQRTEQGDSAMYLCASRSEGEKLFFGSGTQLSVL.

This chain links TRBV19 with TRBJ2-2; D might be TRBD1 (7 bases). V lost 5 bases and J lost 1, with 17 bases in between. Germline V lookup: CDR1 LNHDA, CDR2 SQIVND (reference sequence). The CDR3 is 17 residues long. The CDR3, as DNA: TGTGCCAGTAGTGTAACACCAGGGGGGTTGAACACCGGGGAGCTGTTTTTT. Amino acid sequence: CASSVTPGGLNTGELFF.